The 29 T cell receptor beta chains in this list originate from one sample, sequenced in a study of tumor-infiltrating lymphocytes in localized non-small cell lung cancer. TCRdb's table, derived via immunoSEQ multiplex PCR, lists solely in-frame clones and lacks some. This table has about 12,000 clones, just over 85% appearing once. The specimen was lung tumor tissue. The source is a human donor with non-small cell lung cancer.

Of note for this clone: This sample also contains other DNA sequences that code for the same CDR3. J is TRBJ2-7 and V is TRBV7-2; TRBD2 agrees at 9 bases. V trimming: 9 bases; J trimming: 3 bases; junction bases outside the gene matches: 15. Germline values: CDR1 SGHTA, CDR2 FQGNSA. CDR3 size: 16 residues. The CDR3 sequence: CASTLSISAGGYEQYF. In DNA, the CDR3 is TGTGCCAGTACCCTTAGTATTTCAGCGGGAGGCTACGAGCAGTACTTC. Drawing the rest from reference TRBV7-2 and TRBJ2-7, the complete variable domain is GAGVSQSPSNKVTEKGKDVELRCDPISGHTALYWYRQSLGQGLEFLIYFQGNSAPDKSGLPSDRFSAERTGGSVSTLTIQRTQQEDSAVYLCASTLSISAGGYEQYFGPGTRLTVT.

CDR3 in DNA: TGTGCCAGCAGTCCACCCGGCTGGGGTCAGCCAAACACTGAAGCTTTCTTT. It yields the protein CASSPPGWGQPNTEAFF. This chain connects TRBV28 to TRBJ1-1; D is undetermined. Germline lookup yields CDR1 MDHEN and CDR2 SYDVKM. V was cut by 5 bases and J by 2 bases, with 21 bases left in between. The CDR3 has 17 amino acids.

The chain carries TRBV6-5 and TRBJ2-2; D could derive from TRBD1 or TRBD2 (5 bases each). The CDR3 has 15 residues. The germline CDR1 and CDR2 sequences are MNHEY and SVGAGI. Trimming shortened V by 1 base and J by 7 bases, and 13 bases separated the two germline ends. In nucleotides, the CDR3 is TGTGCCAGCAGTTACTTGAGTTCAGGGAGCGGGGAGCTGTTTTTT. Translated, it gives CASSYLSSGSGELFF.

V and J are TRBV19 and TRBJ1-2; 9 bases align to TRBD1. This CDR3 is built from 14 residues. Germline CDR1 LNHDA, CDR2 SQIVND (reference sequence). J gave up 4 bases and V 4 bases, and 4 bases lay outside the gene matches. The CDR3 loop is CASSTTGGSYGYTF. The DNA of the CDR3 is TGTGCCAGTAGTACTACAGGGGGCAGCTATGGCTACACCTTC. The full variable domain, rest sourced from reference TRBV19 and TRBJ1-2, is DGGITQSPKYLFRKEGQNVTLSCEQNLNHDAMYWYRQDPGQGLRLIYYSQIVNDFQKGDIAEGYSVSREKKESFPLTVTSAQKNPTAFYLCASSTTGGSYGYTFGSGTRLTVV.

The chain carries TRBV4-1 and TRBJ1-3, with D perhaps TRBD1 (6 bases). The CDR3 runs to 21 residues. Germline assignment: CDR1 MGHRA and CDR2 YSYEKL. Trimming took off 0 bases at V and 3 bases at J, with 27 bases between the two ends. This CDR3 is CASSQDLFWGQGVFLGNTIYF. The CDR3 DNA reads TGCGCCAGCAGCCAAGATCTATTTTGGGGGCAGGGAGTATTCCTTGGAAACACCATATATTTT.

This chain links TRBV4-1 with TRBJ1-5; weak D call: TRBD1 (6 bases). Germline-derived CDR1 and CDR2 are MGHRA and YSYEKL. The CDR3 length is 15 residues. V was trimmed by 1 base and J by 10 bases, leaving 17 bases between them. The CDR3 spells CASSQVPRTEIPQHF. The DNA for the CDR3 is TGCGCCAGCAGCCAAGTTCCCAGGACAGAGATACCCCAGCATTTT.

The rearrangement links TRBV29-1 to TRBJ2-3; 7 bases align to TRBD1. V was clipped by 5 bases and J by 0 bases; unmatched bases: 5. CDR1 is SQVTM and CDR2 is ANQGSEA in the germline V gene. The CDR3 extends over 14 amino acids. The CDR3, as DNA: TGCAGCGTTTCAGGGACAGCTAGCACAGATACGCAGTATTTT. Its translation is CSVSGTASTDTQYF.

J is TRBJ2-5 and V is TRBV19; the D gene is possibly TRBD2 (5 bases). Germline CDR1 reads LNHDA; CDR2 reads SQIVND (reference sequence). V was clipped by 4 bases and J by 2 bases, with 11 bases between them. The CDR3 loop spans 14 amino acids. CDR3 sequence: CASSTPGWQETQYF. The DNA of the CDR3 is TGTGCCAGTAGTACCCCGGGATGGCAAGAGACCCAGTACTTC.

The chain joins TRBV9 to TRBJ2-7, with TRBD1 as a possible D gene (5 bases). The CDR3 extends over 15 amino acids. Trimming shortened V by 0 bases and J by 4 bases, and 14 bases separated the two germline ends. Germline V gene data show CDR1 as SGDLS and CDR2 as YYNGEE. Here the CDR3 reads CASSVGAGLGYEQYF. As DNA, the CDR3 is TGTGCCAGCAGCGTAGGGGCAGGGTTAGGGTACGAGCAGTACTTC.

This chain connects TRBV5-1 to TRBJ2-2, with TRBD1 matching 7 bases. The CDR3 has 14 amino acids. Germline V lookup: CDR1 SGHRS, CDR2 YFSETQ. The V gene end was trimmed by 5 bases and the J gene end by 4 bases; junction bases not matched to a gene: 5. The CDR3 DNA reads TGCGCCAGCAGTCCGGGACAGAGCACCGGGGAGCTGTTTTTT. It specifies CASSPGQSTGELFF.

The chain carries TRBV19 and TRBJ2-7, with TRBD1 as a possible D gene (7 bases). From germline, CDR1 is LNHDA and CDR2 SQIVND (reference sequence). Trimming stripped 6 bases from V and 0 bases from J, with 15 bases between. This CDR3 region has 15 residues. CDR3 sequence: CASSPRGALSYEQYF. DNA of the CDR3: TGTGCCAGTAGCCCCAGGGGGGCCCTCTCCTACGAGCAGTACTTC.

CDR3 sequence: CSVETTAKGYTF. The CDR3, as DNA: TGCAGCGTTGAAACAACGGCCAAGGGCTACACCTTC. This chain connects TRBV29-1 to TRBJ1-2; D call uncertain. The V gene lost 2 bases and the J gene lost 8 bases, with 12 bases spanning the gap. The germline CDR1 and CDR2 sequences are SQVTM and ANQGSEA. This CDR3 comprises 12 residues.

This clone was seen a few times. The chain employs TRBV7-9 and TRBJ1-1; no definite D call. Germline loops: CDR1 SEHNR, CDR2 FQNEAQ (reference sequence). The V and J ends lost 2 bases and 9 bases respectively, with 16 bases between them. CDR3 length: 14 residues. CDR3 in DNA: TGTGCCAGCAGCTTAATCAGTTCAGGCGGAAAAGCTTTCTTT. This gives the protein CASSLISSGGKAFF.

The CDR3 coding sequence is TGTGCCTGGGGCCAGGGGACTGAAGCTTTCTTT. Encoded protein: CAWGQGTEAFF. The chain couples TRBV30 to TRBJ1-1, with D possibly being TRBD1 (6 bases). Trimming shortened V by 5 bases and J by 5 bases, and 9 bases separated the two germline ends. The length of the CDR3 is 11 residues. Germline V lookup: CDR1 GTSNPN, CDR2 SVGIG (reference sequence).

The chain couples TRBV5-1 to TRBJ1-2; D unresolved. V was trimmed by 0 bases and J by 2 bases, leaving 5 bases between them. This CDR3 comprises 13 residues. Per germline, CDR1 SGHRS and CDR2 YFSETQ. DNA of the CDR3: TGCGCCAGCAGCTTGGGAGAGAACTATGGCTACACCTTC. Translating it yields CASSLGENYGYTF. Full variable domain (missing parts from reference TRBV5-1 and TRBJ1-2): KAGVTQTPRYLIKTRGQQVTLSCSPISGHRSVSWYQQTPGQGLQFLFEYFSETQRNKGNFPGRFSGRQFSNSRSEMNVSTLELGDSALYLCASSLGENYGYTFGSGTRLTVV.

The chain is built from TRBV5-8 and TRBJ2-1; no definite D call. Trimming took 4 bases from V and 7 from J, leaving 9 bases between them. Germline CDR1 reads SGHTS; CDR2 reads YDEGEE. The CDR3 loop spans 12 amino acids. The CDR3 DNA sequence: TGTGCCAGCAGCCCTTACGGAAATGAGCAGTTCTTC. Protein product: CASSPYGNEQFF. The whole variable domain, filled in from reference TRBV5-8 and TRBJ2-1, reads EAGVTQSPTHLIKTRGQQATLRCSPISGHTSVYWYQQALGLGLQFLLWYDEGEERNRGNFPPRFSGRQFPNYSSELNVNALELEDSALYLCASSPYGNEQFFGPGTRLTVL.

There are a few counts of this clone. The chain recombines TRBV5-1 with TRBJ1-1; TRBD1 aligns across 7 bases. Germline CDR1 reads SGHRS; CDR2 reads YFSETQ. There are 15 residues in the CDR3. V was clipped by 2 bases and J by 3 bases; unmatched bases: 7. CDR3 amino acids: CASSFVQGMDTEAFF. CDR3 nucleotides: TGCGCCAGCAGCTTCGTACAGGGGATGGACACTGAAGCTTTCTTT. The whole variable domain, remainder taken from reference TRBV5-1 and TRBJ1-1, is KAGVTQTPRYLIKTRGQQVTLSCSPISGHRSVSWYQQTPGQGLQFLFEYFSETQRNKGNFPGRFSGRQFSNSRSEMNVSTLELGDSALYLCASSFVQGMDTEAFFGQGTRLTVV.

The V and J genes are TRBV6-5 and TRBJ1-6; D is unclear. The CDR3 extends over 13 amino acids. Trimming pared 8 bases from V and 0 bases from J, leaving 5 bases between. Germline CDR1 reads MNHEY; CDR2 reads SVGAGI. CDR3 DNA sequence: TGTGCCAGCGGGAGCTCCTATAATTCACCCCTCCACTTT. Its translation: CASGSSYNSPLHF.

The chain carries TRBV9 and TRBJ1-1; D unclear. The CDR3 is 14 amino acids. Per the germline V gene, CDR1 is SGDLS and CDR2 is YYNGEE. V was cut by 6 bases and J by 2 bases, with 14 bases left in between. The chain's CDR3 is CASTPTARNTEAFF. The DNA for the CDR3 is TGTGCCAGCACCCCCACAGCGCGTAACACTGAAGCTTTCTTT.

The chain joins TRBV18 to TRBJ1-2, with 7 bases matching TRBD1. Germline CDR1 is KGHSH and CDR2 is LQKENI. The CDR3 runs to 15 residues. With 4 bases clipped from V and 3 bases from J, the junction kept 8 bases outside the gene matches. This CDR3 reads CASSQTNRGDYGYTF. The CDR3 nucleotides are TGTGCCAGCTCACAAACCAACAGGGGCGACTATGGCTACACCTTC.

The gene calls are TRBV5-1 and TRBJ1-1, with a possible D match to TRBD1 (6 bases). Germline V gene lookup returns CDR1 SGHRS and CDR2 YFSETQ. Trimming took 4 bases from V and 6 from J, leaving 13 bases between them. There are 13 residues in the CDR3. The CDR3 is CASSPTGQPEAFF. In nucleotides, the CDR3 is TGCGCCAGCAGCCCAACAGGGCAACCTGAAGCTTTCTTT.

This chain uses TRBV30 with TRBJ1-2; D is unresolved. The CDR3 totals 13 residues. V was clipped by 8 bases and J by 0 bases, with 13 bases between them. Germline V gene data show CDR1 as GTSNPN and CDR2 as SVGIG (reference sequence). The CDR3 DNA reads TGTGCCGGGAAAGTAGGGACTAACTATGGCTACACCTTC. Translating gives CAGKVGTNYGYTF.

This clone was counted only a few times. This chain connects TRBV18 to TRBJ1-1; TRBD1 is a possible D gene (5 bases). The germline V and J ends were trimmed by 2 bases and 5 bases, with 12 bases remaining between them. This CDR3 comprises 14 residues. Germline V gene sequence: CDR1 KGHSH, CDR2 LQKENI. For the CDR3, the DNA is TGTGCCAGCTCACCAGGGGCAGGACGAACTGAAGCTTTCTTT. Its protein product is CASSPGAGRTEAFF.

This sequence joins TRBV7-3 and TRBJ1-2, with D possibly TRBD1 on 6 matching bases. CDR3 length equals 13 residues. Looked up from germline, CDR1 is SGHTA and CDR2 is FQGTGA. V was pared by 2 bases and J by 4 bases, with 8 bases between. Here the CDR3 reads CASSLGQSYGYTF. CDR3 DNA sequence: TGTGCCAGCAGCTTAGGACAGAGCTATGGCTACACCTTC.

The V call is TRBV6-4, the J call TRBJ2-3; D is undetermined. CDR1 MRHNA and CDR2 SNTAGT come from the germline V gene. The V gene lost 3 bases and the J gene lost 2 bases, with 9 bases spanning the gap. This CDR3 has 14 amino acids. In DNA form, the CDR3 reads TGTGCCAGCAGTGAACGCAGTTTCACAGATACGCAGTATTTT. This sequence encodes CASSERSFTDTQYF.

The chain carries TRBV5-1 and TRBJ2-7; possibly TRBD1 for D (6 bases). V dropped 0 bases and J dropped 7 bases, with 17 bases sitting between them. The germline CDR1 and CDR2 sequences are SGHRS and YFSETQ. The CDR3 runs to 15 residues. The CDR3 DNA is TGCGCCAGCAGCTTGGAGGTTTACAGGGTTGGGGAGCAGTACTTC. Translated, it gives CASSLEVYRVGEQYF. Variable domain in full (rest from reference TRBV5-1 and TRBJ2-7): KAGVTQTPRYLIKTRGQQVTLSCSPISGHRSVSWYQQTPGQGLQFLFEYFSETQRNKGNFPGRFSGRQFSNSRSEMNVSTLELGDSALYLCASSLEVYRVGEQYFGPGTRLTVT.

The chain links TRBV12-5 to TRBJ2-7, with D possibly TRBD2 on 5 matching bases. The CDR3 covers 17 residues. The germline V gene encodes CDR1 LGHNT and CDR2 FRNRAP. Trimming pared 5 bases from V and 0 bases from J, leaving 20 bases between. CDR3 sequence: CASGLKPGLPLSYEQYF. CDR3 nucleotide sequence: TGTGCTAGTGGTCTAAAACCCGGACTCCCCCTCTCCTACGAGCAGTACTTC.

This chain links TRBV21-1 with TRBJ2-1; the D call TRBD2 from the table was never checked on the DNA. TRBV21-1 is marked as a pseudogene. This CDR3 contains 15 residues. CDR3: CASSKDSGSKDEQFF. CDR3 coding DNA: TGTGCCAGCAGCAAAGATAGCGGGAGTAAGGATGAGCAGTTCTTC.

This chain connects TRBV4-2 to TRBJ2-3; a possible D gene is TRBD2 (7 bases). This CDR3 contains 14 residues. V dropped 6 bases and J dropped 3 bases, with 13 bases sitting between them. Germline CDR1 is LGHNA and CDR2 is YNFKEQ. The CDR3 region has the DNA TGTGCCAGCAGGCGGGGGCTGGGAACAGATACGCAGTATTTT. Its translation: CASRRGLGTDTQYF.